The clone carrying this T cell receptor (beta chain) has just a few counts. Its antigen is unidentified. This entry is derived from a study of early T cells in non-severe SARS-CoV-2 infection. Study-level information: Bulk RNA isolated from unsorted whole blood underwent sequencing; chains were not paired.

Individual cDNA molecules each received unique molecular identifiers attached to them. MiXCR, run by TCRdb on the 5' RACE reads, gives a single entry per CDR3 protein. The sample shows tens of thousands of distinct CDR3 sequences, roughly 14% of them seen only once. Study-wide results and limits: Matches to VDJdb favored anti-spike CD8 responses and missed private and CD4 specificities.

This CDR3 contains 14 residues. V was cut by 5 bases and J by 4 bases, with 11 bases left in between. Germline V gene sequence: CDR1 MDHEN, CDR2 SYDVKM. The source of this sequence is an adult who was a healthcare worker with PCR-confirmed SARS-CoV-2 infection or an uninfected control (not recorded which). The chain couples TRBV28 to TRBJ2-2; possibly TRBD2 for D (6 bases). Sequencing was performed on whole blood. Here the CDR3 reads CASSGGIGTGELFF. The CDR3, as DNA: TGTGCCAGCAGTGGGGGGATCGGCACCGGGGAGCTGTTTTTT.